This T cell receptor beta chain was identified during a study of blood T cells in healthy people across ages. Together with a sample-barcoded 5' primer, a J-beta primer mix was included in a second PCR lasting about 7 to 11 cycles. In TCRdb, the 5' RACE reads were re-called with MiXCR into one record per CDR3 protein. The table includes 1.4 million or so distinct CDR3 sequences, approximately 39% detected once. The V end was cut by 8 bases, the J end by 2 bases, with 20 bases between. Germline CDR1 reads LGHNA; CDR2 reads YSLEER. CDR3 length: 16 amino acids. The sample was blood. This TCR derives from a young woman in good health. The rearrangement uses TRBV4-3 and TRBJ2-3; D unclear. The CDR3 sequence: CASGPTKGGDTDTQYF. In nucleotides, the CDR3 is TGCGCCAGCGGGCCCACAAAAGGTGGTGACACAGATACGCAGTATTTT.